This TCR beta chain was found in a study of blood T cell repertoires in COVID-19. About the research overall: The samples span acute and convalescent COVID-19 from the United States, Italy and Spain. The cDNA or gDNA used as material had been derived from T cells, B-cell-depleted T cells, or PBMCs.

V was cut by 3 bases and J by 1 base, with 9 bases left in between. Germline values: CDR1 SGHAT, CDR2 FQNNGV. The CDR3 contains 14 residues. Per the study methods: Reference gene primers were amplified, and this amplification served to estimate nucleated cell counts. Repertoires were generated with immunoSEQ multiplex PCR, while TCRdb's copy carries only in-frame clones and drops some. Clone size and the V and J calls come from that table; the DNA yielded D and trimming. The profile shows 170,000 or so clones, 80% to 85% of them singletons. The source material was peripheral blood. This chain uses TRBV11-2 with TRBJ1-2; D unclear. The clonotype originates from a man younger than 35 with active or convalescent COVID-19. The CDR3 DNA reads TGTGCCAGCAGCTTGGAACAGAATAACTATGGCTACACCTTC. It specifies CASSLEQNNYGYTF.